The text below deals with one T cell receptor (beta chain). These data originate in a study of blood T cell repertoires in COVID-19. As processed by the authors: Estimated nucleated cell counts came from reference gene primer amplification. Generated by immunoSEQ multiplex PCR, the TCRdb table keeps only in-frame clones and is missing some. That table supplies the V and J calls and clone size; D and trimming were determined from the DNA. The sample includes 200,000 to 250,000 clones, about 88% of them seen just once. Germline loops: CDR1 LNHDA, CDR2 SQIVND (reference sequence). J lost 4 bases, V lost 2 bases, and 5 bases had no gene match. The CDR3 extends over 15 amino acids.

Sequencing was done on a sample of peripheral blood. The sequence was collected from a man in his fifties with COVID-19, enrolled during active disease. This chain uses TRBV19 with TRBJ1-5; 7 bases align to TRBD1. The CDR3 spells CASSIRGGENQPQHF. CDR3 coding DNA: TGTGCCAGTAGTATAAGAGGGGGCGAAAATCAGCCCCAGCATTTT.